A single sample is the source of the 12 T cell receptor beta chains below, sequenced in a study of T cells in Graves' hyperthyroidism and ophthalmopathy (dated by TCRdb to between 2018 and 2020). Preparation of the library involved multiplex PCR. Sequenced on an Illumina HiSeq 2000. The TCR beta CDR3 regions were amplified from the RNA transcripts. For the first round of RT-PCR on the TCR CDR3, the HTBI primer set was used together with the Qiagen OneStep RT-PCR kit. TCRdb ran its own pipeline on the public reads, namely fastp trimming at Q25 and MiXCR clone calling, and kept in-frame beta chains. Rows are unified per CDR3 protein, each entry keeping the most common DNA and genes. Recorded for this sample are 360,000 or so distinct CDR3 sequences; 18% of them occurred a single time. The top ten clones comprise about 14% of the sample. Sequences were obtained from blood. These receptors originate from a woman aged 40 to 55 with Graves' ophthalmopathy.

In its sample, this clonotype was seen many times. The rearrangement uses TRBV7-8 and TRBJ2-5, with unresolved D. V was trimmed by 2 bases and J by 7 bases, leaving 17 bases between them. Germline V gives CDR1 SGHVS, CDR2 FQNEAQ. The CDR3 consists of 15 residues. For the CDR3, the DNA is TGTGCCAGCAGCTTAAATTCTCTCGCCGGCGGGACCCAGTACTTC. Protein: CASSLNSLAGGTQYF.

This clonotype was counted ten times or more. This sequence joins TRBV15 and TRBJ1-5; D is uncertain. The V gene lost 0 bases and the J gene lost 6 bases, with 15 bases spanning the gap. CDR3 size: 16 residues. The V gene's germline CDR1 is LNHNV and CDR2 YYDKDF (reference sequence). CDR3 sequence: CATSRDGRQLGQPQHF. The CDR3 nucleotides are TGTGCCACCAGCAGAGATGGGAGGCAGCTCGGTCAGCCCCAGCATTTT.

Ten or more counts support this clonotype. The CDR3 sequence: CASSLASGGYTF. In nucleotides, the CDR3 is TGTGCCAGCAGCTTAGCGTCGGGCGGCTACACCTTC. The chain couples TRBV7-9 to TRBJ1-2; D remains unclear. The germline V gene has CDR1 SEHNR and CDR2 FQNEAQ (reference sequence). With 0 bases removed from V and 8 bases from J, the gap between germline ends came to 7 bases. This CDR3 comprises 12 residues.

This clonotype was counted ten times or more. V gene TRBV28 combines with J gene TRBJ2-7; D might be TRBD2 (6 bases). Germline CDR1 reads MDHEN; CDR2 reads SYDVKM. CDR3 size: 12 residues. The V and J ends lost 8 bases and 4 bases respectively, with 12 bases between them. Written as DNA, the CDR3 is TGTGCCAGCTGGGGGACTCCTTACGAGCAGTACTTC. This encodes CASWGTPYEQYF.

This clonotype was seen repeatedly, ten times or more. The chain couples TRBV7-2 to TRBJ2-5, with D possibly matching TRBD2 (6 bases). This CDR3 contains 13 residues. Trimming shortened V by 3 bases and J by 4 bases, and 9 bases separated the two germline ends. Germline V gene lookup returns CDR1 SGHTA and CDR2 FQGNSA. DNA for the CDR3: TGTGCCAGCAGCTTTGGAGGGAGAGAGACCCAGTACTTC. It yields the protein CASSFGGRETQYF.

This clonotype was counted ten times or more. This chain uses TRBV6-5 with TRBJ2-6; D remains ambiguous. Germline loops: CDR1 MNHEY, CDR2 SVGAGI. V gave up 0 bases and J gave up 2 bases, with 11 bases separating them. CDR3 length: 17 residues. The CDR3 nucleotides read TGTGCCAGCAGTTACTCCGATTGGGGTACTGGGGCCAACGTCCTGACTTTC. Residues: CASSYSDWGTGANVLTF.

V is TRBV27 and J is TRBJ1-2; TRBD1 might be the D (6 bases). This CDR3 contains 13 residues. Germline V lookup: CDR1 MNHEY, CDR2 SMNVEV (reference sequence). Trimming took off 3 bases at V and 4 bases at J, with 9 bases between the two ends. CDR3 amino acids: CASSFDRSYGYTF. CDR3 coding DNA: TGTGCCAGCAGTTTTGACAGGTCCTATGGCTACACCTTC.

The gene calls are TRBV5-1 and TRBJ2-2, with 8 bases aligning to TRBD2. Unmatched junction bases numbered 5, after V lost 1 base and J lost 3 bases. This CDR3 has 16 amino acids. Germline assignment: CDR1 SGHRS and CDR2 YFSETQ. The CDR3 bases are TGCGCCAGCAGCTTGAGCGGGAGAGGGTACACCGGGGAGCTGTTTTTT. Translation gives CASSLSGRGYTGELFF.

The sample holds many counts of this clonotype. This chain uses TRBV20-1 with TRBJ1-2, with D possibly being TRBD1 (5 bases). Germline-derived CDR1 and CDR2 are DFQATT and SNEGSKA (reference sequence). Deletions cut 6 bases from V and 0 bases from J, with 14 bases between. The CDR3 totals 14 residues. The CDR3 region has the DNA TGCAGTGCCCTCCCCGGACAAGCTAACTATGGCTACACCTTC. As protein: CSALPGQANYGYTF.

This clonotype was seen at least ten times. This chain uses TRBV7-8 with TRBJ2-4; 12 bases fit TRBD2. This CDR3 spans 17 amino acids. After removal of 0 bases from V and 2 bases from J, the junction contained 2 bases not matched to a gene. Germline lookup yields CDR1 SGHVS and CDR2 FQNEAQ. CDR3 DNA sequence: TGTGCCAGCAGCTTAGCAGGACTAGCGGGACCCAAAAACATTCAGTACTTC. This codes for CASSLAGLAGPKNIQYF.

The chain is built from TRBV28 and TRBJ2-7; 7 bases match TRBD1. This CDR3 contains 18 residues. V lost 1 base and J lost 1; bases outside the gene matches: 13. From germline, CDR1 is MDHEN and CDR2 SYDVKM. CDR3 DNA: TGTGCCAGCAGTTTATCATCAATGAACAGGGGTCCGTCCTACGAGCAGTACTTC. Protein: CASSLSSMNRGPSYEQYF.

In the case of this clonotype: A much larger clonotype is one base distant, so this may be a read error. V and J are TRBV6-1 and TRBJ2-6, with 12 bases matching TRBD1. CDR3 size: 19 residues. Germline assignment: CDR1 MNHNS and CDR2 SASEGT. V lost 4 bases, J lost 2 bases, and 9 bases stayed unmatched. The CDR3 spells CASSGRGQGAQPGANVLTF. The CDR3 DNA reads TGTGCCAGCAGTGGCCGGGGACAGGGGGCTCAACCTGGGGCCAACGTCCTGACTTTC.